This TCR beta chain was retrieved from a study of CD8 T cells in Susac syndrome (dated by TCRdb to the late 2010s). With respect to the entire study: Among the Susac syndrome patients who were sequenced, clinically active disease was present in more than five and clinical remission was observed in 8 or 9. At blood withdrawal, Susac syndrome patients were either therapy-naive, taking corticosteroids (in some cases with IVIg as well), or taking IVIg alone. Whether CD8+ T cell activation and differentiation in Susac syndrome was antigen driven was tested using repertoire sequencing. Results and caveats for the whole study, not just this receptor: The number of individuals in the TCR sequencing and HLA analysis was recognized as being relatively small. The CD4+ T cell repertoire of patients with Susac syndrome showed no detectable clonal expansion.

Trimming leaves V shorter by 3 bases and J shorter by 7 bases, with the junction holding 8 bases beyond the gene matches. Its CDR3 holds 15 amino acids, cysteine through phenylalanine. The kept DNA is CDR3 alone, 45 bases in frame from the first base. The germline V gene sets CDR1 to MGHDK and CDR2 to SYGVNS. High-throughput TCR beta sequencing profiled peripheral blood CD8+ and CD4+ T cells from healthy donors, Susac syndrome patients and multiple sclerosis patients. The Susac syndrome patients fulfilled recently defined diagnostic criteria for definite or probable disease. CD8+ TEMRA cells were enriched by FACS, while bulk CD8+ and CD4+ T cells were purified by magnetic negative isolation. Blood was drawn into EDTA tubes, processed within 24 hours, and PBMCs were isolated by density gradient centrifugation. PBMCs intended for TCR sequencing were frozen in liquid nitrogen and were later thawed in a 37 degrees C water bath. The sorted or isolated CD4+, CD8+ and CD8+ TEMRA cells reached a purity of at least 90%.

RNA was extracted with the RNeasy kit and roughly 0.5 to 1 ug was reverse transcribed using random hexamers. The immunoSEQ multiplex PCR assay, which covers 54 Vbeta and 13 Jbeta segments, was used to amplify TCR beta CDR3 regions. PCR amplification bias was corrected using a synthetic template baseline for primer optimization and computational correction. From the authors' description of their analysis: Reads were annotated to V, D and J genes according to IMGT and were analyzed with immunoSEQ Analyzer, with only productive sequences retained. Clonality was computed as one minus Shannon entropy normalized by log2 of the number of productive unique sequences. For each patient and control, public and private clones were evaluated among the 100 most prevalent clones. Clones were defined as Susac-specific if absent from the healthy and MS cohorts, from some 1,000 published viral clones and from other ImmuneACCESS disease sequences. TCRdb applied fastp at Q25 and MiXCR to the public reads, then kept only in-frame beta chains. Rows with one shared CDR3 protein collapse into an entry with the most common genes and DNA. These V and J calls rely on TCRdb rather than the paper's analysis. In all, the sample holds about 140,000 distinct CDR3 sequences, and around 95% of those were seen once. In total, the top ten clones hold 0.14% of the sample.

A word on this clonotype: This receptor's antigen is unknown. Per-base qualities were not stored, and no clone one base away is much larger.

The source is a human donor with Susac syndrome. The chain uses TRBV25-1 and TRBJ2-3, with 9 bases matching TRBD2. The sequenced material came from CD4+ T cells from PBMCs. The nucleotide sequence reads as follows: TGTGCCAGCAGTGATCCTAGCGGGAACCTAAATACGCAGTATTTT. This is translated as CASSDPSGNLNTQYF.